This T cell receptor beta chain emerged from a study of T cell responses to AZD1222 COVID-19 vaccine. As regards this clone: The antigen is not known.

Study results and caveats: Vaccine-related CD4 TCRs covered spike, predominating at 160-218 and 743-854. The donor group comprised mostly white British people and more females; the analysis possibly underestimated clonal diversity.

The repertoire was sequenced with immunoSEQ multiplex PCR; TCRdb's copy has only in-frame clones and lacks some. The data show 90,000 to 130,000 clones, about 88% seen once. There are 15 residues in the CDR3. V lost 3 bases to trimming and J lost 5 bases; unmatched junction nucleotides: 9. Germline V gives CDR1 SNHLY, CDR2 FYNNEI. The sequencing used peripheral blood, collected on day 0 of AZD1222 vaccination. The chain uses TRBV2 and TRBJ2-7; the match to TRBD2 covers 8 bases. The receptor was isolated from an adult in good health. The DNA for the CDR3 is TGTGCCAGCAGTGAGGCCAGCGGGAGCTTCCACGAGCAGTACTTC. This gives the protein CASSEASGSFHEQYF. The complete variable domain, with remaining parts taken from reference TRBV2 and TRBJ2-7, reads EPEVTQTPSHQVTQMGQEVILRCVPISNHLYFYWYRQILGQKVEFLVSFYNNEISEKSEIFDDQFSVERPDGSNFTLKIRSTKLEDSAMYFCASSEASGSFHEQYFGPGTRLTVT.